This note documents a single TCR beta chain sequence. This sample was taken from a study of blood T cells in healthy people across ages. Germline V gene lookup returns CDR1 SNHLY and CDR2 FYNNEI. V dropped 3 bases and J dropped 3; count of bases not matched to a gene: 1. The CDR3 totals 13 residues. The authors ran a second PCR of 7 to 11 cycles using a sample-barcoded 5' primer and a J-beta primer mix. TCRdb independently ran MiXCR on the 5' RACE reads; one entry per CDR3 protein. The repertoire holds 790,000 or so distinct CDR3 sequences, with more than 50% as singletons. Sequenced: blood. This chain joins TRBV2 and TRBJ2-7; TRBD1 matches 8 bases. This sequence was found in a man between 40 and 49 years old in good health. For the CDR3, the DNA is TGTGCCAGCAGTGAGGACAGGGACTACGAGCAGTACTTC. Translating it yields CASSEDRDYEQYF.